This entry lists 25 T cell receptor beta chains sequenced from one sample in a study of shared clonotypes between healthy human individuals. Using immunoSEQ multiplex PCR, the repertoire was profiled, and TCRdb retains in-frame clones only, with some absent. The table has 950,000 to 1,300,000 clones, under 80% seen once. Specimen: memory CD4+ T cells sorted from blood. Subset denoted: CD45RA-negative fraction. All receptors come from a man aged 18 to 35 in good health.

The chain is built from TRBV9 and TRBJ2-2, with D perhaps TRBD1 (5 bases). The CDR3 loop spans 15 amino acids. CDR1 SGDLS and CDR2 YYNGEE come from the germline V gene. Trimming took off 0 bases at V and 5 bases at J, with 11 bases between the two ends. In nucleotides, the CDR3 is TGTGCCAGCAGCGTAGGGGGCGCTGGGACCGGGGAGCTGTTTTTT. This encodes CASSVGGAGTGELFF.

The V and J genes are TRBV28 and TRBJ2-7; D may be TRBD1 or TRBD2 (5 bases each). CDR1 and CDR2 from the germline V gene are MDHEN and SYDVKM. V gave up 3 bases and J gave up 6 bases, with 9 bases separating them. This CDR3 region has 12 residues. The CDR3 sequence: CASSLGTGEQYF. The CDR3, as DNA: TGTGCCAGCAGTTTGGGGACCGGCGAGCAGTACTTC. The whole variable domain, filled in from reference TRBV28 and TRBJ2-7, reads DVKVTQSSRYLVKRTGEKVFLECVQDMDHENMFWYRQDPGLGLRLIYFSYDVKMKEKGDIPEGYSVSREKKERFSLILESASTNQTSMYLCASSLGTGEQYFGPGTRLTVT.

The gene calls are TRBV5-6 and TRBJ1-3; D gene uncertain. Germline V gives CDR1 SGHDT, CDR2 YYEEEE. The CDR3 totals 14 residues. V shed 2 bases and J shed 2 bases, with 8 bases lying between them. The CDR3 reads CASSLPSAGNTIYF. CDR3 in DNA: TGTGCCAGCAGCTTACCCTCGGCTGGAAACACCATATATTTT. Full variable domain (rest looked up from reference TRBV5-6 and TRBJ1-3): DAGVTQSPTHLIKTRGQQVTLRCSPKSGHDTVSWYQQALGQGPQFIFQYYEEEERQRGNFPDRFSGHQFPNYSSELNVNALLLGDSALYLCASSLPSAGNTIYFGEGSWLTVV.

The chain employs TRBV4-3 and TRBJ2-7; 8 nucleotides align to TRBD1. The ends lost 0 bases at V and 3 bases at J; junction bases unmatched: 4. The V gene's germline CDR1 is LGHNA and CDR2 YSLEER. This CDR3 spans 15 amino acids. The CDR3, as DNA: TGCGCCAGCAGCCAAGAGCAGGGGGCGGGCTACGAGCAGTACTTC. Translating gives CASSQEQGAGYEQYF.

This clone was detected only once. Other DNA sequences in this specimen translate into the identical CDR3. V usage is TRBV2 and J usage is TRBJ1-1, with D perhaps matching TRBD1 (5 bases). V gave up 4 bases and J gave up 4 bases, with 10 bases separating them. Germline V CDR1 and CDR2: SNHLY, FYNNEI. This CDR3 spans 13 amino acids. DNA of the CDR3: TGTGCCAGCAGTGTCGGGGGAGGCACTGAAGCTTTCTTT. Amino acid sequence: CASSVGGGTEAFF.

The chain is built from TRBV7-8 and TRBJ2-3; tentatively, D is TRBD1 or TRBD2 (5 bases each). V was shortened by 7 bases and J by 2 bases, with 16 bases between the two germline ends. The CDR3 sequence is 15 residues long. Germline CDR1 SGHVS, CDR2 FQNEAQ. CDR3 protein: CASNRDGRNTDTQYF. The DNA of the CDR3 is TGTGCCAGCAACCGGGACGGCAGAAACACAGATACGCAGTATTTT.

This clone was counted a single time. V usage is TRBV5-4 and J usage is TRBJ2-7; 15 nucleotides line up with TRBD2. Trimming cost V 4 bases and J 6 bases; bases outside gene matches: 5. The germline CDR1 and CDR2 sequences are SGHNT and YYREEE (reference sequence). The CDR3 loop spans 15 amino acids. In DNA, the CDR3 is TGTGCCAGCAGCAAGGGACTAGCGGGAGGTGGCGAGCAGTACTTC. It translates to CASSKGLAGGGEQYF. The whole variable domain, filled in from reference TRBV5-4 and TRBJ2-7, reads ETGVTQSPTHLIKTRGQQVTLRCSSQSGHNTVSWYQQALGQGPQFIFQYYREEENGRGNFPPRFSGLQFPNYSSELNVNALELDDSALYLCASSKGLAGGGEQYFGPGTRLTVT.

The chain combines TRBV18 with TRBJ1-3, with 7 nucleotides matching TRBD1. This CDR3 has 16 residues. In germline, CDR1 is KGHSH, CDR2 LQKENI. The junction had 5 bases not matched to a gene; V was cut back by 3 bases and J by 0 bases. CDR3 amino acids: CASSPSQGSSGNTIYF. The CDR3 DNA sequence: TGTGCCAGCTCACCCTCACAGGGGTCCTCTGGAAACACCATATATTTT.

This clone was seen a few times. V usage is TRBV2 and J usage is TRBJ1-4; D unclear. In germline, CDR1 is SNHLY, CDR2 FYNNEI. Trimming stripped 6 bases from V and 8 bases from J, with 7 bases between. The CDR3 runs 11 residues. This chain's CDR3 is CASSIREKLFF. CDR3 bases: TGTGCCAGCAGCATAAGAGAAAAACTGTTTTTT.

The rearrangement links TRBV19 to TRBJ2-1, with 8 bases identical to TRBD2. There are 17 residues in the CDR3. V shed 3 bases, J shed 6 bases, and the junction held 13 bases outside the gene matches. CDR1 and CDR2 (germline): LNHDA, SQIVND (reference sequence). The CDR3 sequence: CASSIGLAGEVGNEQFF. CDR3 nucleotide sequence: TGTGCCAGTAGTATCGGGCTAGCGGGCGAAGTGGGCAATGAGCAGTTCTTC.

This clone has a handful of counts. The chain has TRBV6-1 and TRBJ2-7; 7 bases align to TRBD1. The germline gives CDR1 MNHNS, CDR2 SASEGT. The V and J ends lost 1 base and 2 bases, in that order; junction bases with no gene match: 5. The length of the CDR3 is 15 residues. The CDR3 nucleotides read TGTGCCAGCAGTGAAGGGTTTAGGGGGCCCTACGAGCAGTACTTC. Translation: CASSEGFRGPYEQYF.

This clone was seen a handful of times. This chain uses TRBV5-6 with TRBJ1-2; 7 bases agree with TRBD1. Germline V gene data show CDR1 as SGHDT and CDR2 as YYEEEE. The CDR3 runs to 13 residues. Losses at the gene ends were 0 bases for V and 12 bases for J; bases not matched to a gene: 8. The CDR3 DNA is TGTGCCAGCAGCTTGGTGGAGACAGGGTGGAACACCTTC. Protein product: CASSLVETGWNTF.

The V call is TRBV7-2, the J call TRBJ2-5; 11 nucleotides agree with TRBD1. V was pared by 5 bases and J by 1 base, with 9 bases of the junction left unmatched. There are 17 residues in the CDR3. Per germline, CDR1 SGHTA and CDR2 FQGNSA. The CDR3 loop is CASSIGTGGMGQETQYF. CDR3 nucleotides: TGTGCCAGCAGCATCGGGACAGGGGGGATGGGCCAAGAGACCCAGTACTTC.

In this sample, this clone turned up a few times. This chain connects TRBV6-1 to TRBJ2-2; no clear D. CDR3 length: 14 residues. The V gene lost 2 bases and the J gene lost 3 bases, with 7 bases spanning the gap. Germline V gene lookup returns CDR1 MNHNS and CDR2 SASEGT. The CDR3 loop is CASSEIGDTGELFF. Written as DNA, the CDR3 is TGTGCCAGCAGTGAAATTGGGGACACCGGGGAGCTGTTTTTT.

The V gene is TRBV5-4, the J gene TRBJ2-5, with 9 positions matching TRBD2. The end of the DNA aligns better with TRBJ2-7, so the J call may be wrong. The CDR3 has 16 amino acids. CDR1 and CDR2 (germline): SGHNT, YYREEE (reference sequence). CDR3 residues: CASSDSSTSGIYEQYF. CDR3 bases: TGTGCCAGCAGCGATAGCTCGACTAGCGGTATTTACGAGCAGTACTTC.

The chain joins TRBV29-1 to TRBJ1-5; no clear D gene. V shed 1 base and J shed 0 bases, with 10 bases lying between them. CDR1 and CDR2 from the germline V gene are SQVTM and ANQGSEA. CDR3 length equals 15 residues. CDR3 nucleotides: TGCAGCGTTGAAGGTAAGGCCGGTAGCAATCAGCCCCAGCATTTT. This translates into CSVEGKAGSNQPQHF.

The chain links TRBV5-1 to TRBJ1-6; 7 bases fit TRBD1. In germline, CDR1 is SGHRS, CDR2 YFSETQ. CDR3 size: 16 residues. J lost 9 bases, V lost 0 bases, and 9 bases had no gene match. The CDR3 sequence is CASSLETQGRGSPLHF. CDR3 nucleotides: TGCGCCAGCAGCTTGGAAACACAGGGGAGGGGTTCACCCCTCCACTTT.

This rearrangement joins TRBV2 to TRBJ2-3; possibly TRBD1 for D (5 bases). V was shortened by 5 bases and J by 1 base, with 10 bases between the two germline ends. This CDR3 region has 14 residues. The germline V gene has CDR1 SNHLY and CDR2 FYNNEI. CDR3 sequence reads: CASSQGRGTDTQYF. The CDR3 DNA is TGTGCCAGCAGTCAGGGTAGAGGCACAGATACGCAGTATTTT.

The V call is TRBV14, the J call TRBJ2-2; 9 nucleotides match TRBD2. The germline gives CDR1 SGHDN, CDR2 FVKESK. Trimming took 4 bases from V and 1 from J; bases not matched to a gene: 4. CDR3 length: 16 residues. CDR3 region: CASSPGLAGNTGELFF. The CDR3 coding sequence is TGTGCCAGCAGCCCGGGACTAGCAGGGAACACCGGGGAGCTGTTTTTT.

This clone was seen a single time. V and J are TRBV5-1 and TRBJ2-7; D call uncertain. The CDR3 has 13 amino acids. CDR1 is SGHRS and CDR2 is YFSETQ in the germline V gene. V lost 4 bases and J lost 3, with 11 bases in between. This CDR3 reads CASSATIDYEQYF. The CDR3 DNA sequence: TGCGCCAGCAGCGCTACCATAGACTACGAGCAGTACTTC.

V is TRBV28 and J is TRBJ1-2; TRBD1 agrees at 8 bases. V was clipped by 2 bases and J by 4 bases; unmatched bases: 6. Germline V gene lookup returns CDR1 MDHEN and CDR2 SYDVKM. CDR3 length: 15 amino acids. The CDR3 sequence is CASSLRDRIIYGYTF. The CDR3 bases are TGTGCCAGCAGTTTAAGGGACAGGATAATCTATGGCTACACCTTC.

The chain recombines TRBV28 with TRBJ2-7, with D possibly matching TRBD2 (7 bases). With 6 bases removed from V and 7 bases from J, the gap between germline ends came to 22 bases. Germline V lookup: CDR1 MDHEN, CDR2 SYDVKM. There are 15 residues in the CDR3. This CDR3 reads CASSFAGANQGEQYF. The CDR3 nucleotides read TGTGCCAGCAGCTTCGCGGGGGCGAATCAAGGGGAGCAGTACTTC. The full variable domain, rest sourced from reference TRBV28 and TRBJ2-7, is DVKVTQSSRYLVKRTGEKVFLECVQDMDHENMFWYRQDPGLGLRLIYFSYDVKMKEKGDIPEGYSVSREKKERFSLILESASTNQTSMYLCASSFAGANQGEQYFGPGTRLTVT.

This chain uses TRBV29-1 with TRBJ2-2; 8 bases match TRBD2. CDR3 size: 14 residues. J gave up 4 bases and V 3 bases, and 4 bases lay outside the gene matches. Germline V gene data show CDR1 as SQVTM and CDR2 as ANQGSEA. CDR3 sequence: CSVDRAGVTGELFF. As DNA, the CDR3 is TGCAGCGTTGATCGAGCGGGAGTCACCGGGGAGCTGTTTTTT.

The V gene is TRBV5-5, the J gene TRBJ2-2, with TRBD2 matching over 8 bases. J was trimmed by 7 bases and V by 0 bases; bases with no gene match: 8. Germline V gene lookup returns CDR1 SGHKS and CDR2 YYEKEE (reference sequence). The CDR3 sequence is 16 residues long. In DNA form, the CDR3 reads TGTGCCAGCAGCTTGGGCGGTAGCGGGGTCATCGGGGAGCTGTTTTTT. It specifies CASSLGGSGVIGELFF.

The rearrangement uses TRBV5-4 and TRBJ2-1; 9 bases agree with TRBD2. CDR1 and CDR2 (germline): SGHNT, YYREEE (reference sequence). J lost 3 bases, V lost 0 bases, and 4 bases had no gene match. This CDR3 contains 16 residues. The CDR3 sequence is CASSLAASGDYNEQFF. CDR3 nucleotide sequence: TGTGCCAGCAGCTTGGCTGCTAGCGGGGACTACAATGAGCAGTTCTTC. Full variable domain (outside the CDR3, taken from reference TRBV5-4 and TRBJ2-1): ETGVTQSPTHLIKTRGQQVTLRCSSQSGHNTVSWYQQALGQGPQFIFQYYREEENGRGNFPPRFSGLQFPNYSSELNVNALELDDSALYLCASSLAASGDYNEQFFGPGTRLTVL.